Shown below are 22 T cell receptor beta chains from a single sample sequenced in a study of radiation and T cells in renal cell carcinoma. Using immunoSEQ multiplex PCR, the repertoire was profiled, and TCRdb retains in-frame clones only, with some absent. Of 140,000 to 150,000 clones listed, approximately 90% were seen once; the top ten hold around 4.1%. The time point was: baseline pretreatment blood. The treatment is: 15 Gy SBRT to primary tumor, nephrectomy 4 weeks later. Sequencing used blood, obtained from a patient whose treatment included radiotherapy and nephrectomy. The receptor set was obtained from a woman in her sixties or seventies with renal cell carcinoma.

The V call is TRBV4-3, the J call TRBJ1-3; TRBD1 agrees at 12 bases. Germline V gene lookup returns CDR1 LGHNA and CDR2 YSLEER. V shed 5 bases, J shed 7 bases, and the junction held 6 bases outside the gene matches. This CDR3 contains 15 residues. The CDR3 sequence: CASSSPGQGANTIYF. The CDR3 nucleotides are TGCGCCAGCAGCTCGCCGGGACAGGGGGCGAACACCATATATTTT.

The genes are TRBV6-1 and TRBJ1-1; D remains ambiguous. The germline CDR1 and CDR2 sequences are MNHNS and SASEGT. The CDR3 runs 13 residues. V was shortened by 7 bases and J by 0 bases, with 9 bases between the two germline ends. The CDR3 nucleotides read TGTGCCAGCATAGAAGCCATGAACACTGAAGCTTTCTTT. It yields the protein CASIEAMNTEAFF.

This clone showed up just once. The chain uses TRBV27 and TRBJ1-5; 11 nucleotides agree with TRBD1. Germline CDR1 and CDR2: MNHEY and SMNVEV (reference sequence). The CDR3 covers 14 residues. Trimming removed 5 bases from V and 6 bases from J; junction bases left unmatched: 3. The chain's CDR3 is CASSGQGAFQPQHF. DNA for the CDR3: TGTGCCAGCAGTGGACAGGGGGCTTTTCAGCCCCAGCATTTT.

This rearrangement joins TRBV7-9 to TRBJ1-1, with TRBD1 matching 7 bases. The CDR3 totals 14 residues. CDR1 is SEHNR, CDR2 FQNEAQ, per germline (reference sequence). V lost 7 bases, J lost 5 bases, and 10 bases stayed unmatched. The CDR3 here is CASNFLAGGTEAFF. The CDR3 DNA follows: TGTGCCAGCAACTTCCTAGCAGGGGGGACTGAAGCTTTCTTT.

In DNA form, the CDR3 reads TGTGCCAGCAGGTTATCAGGGGGATTTGGAGCTTTCTTT. Protein sequence: CASRLSGGFGAFF. The genes are TRBV5-4 and TRBJ1-1, with TRBD1 matching over 7 bases. The germline gives CDR1 SGHNT, CDR2 YYREEE (reference sequence). CDR3 length: 13 residues. With 5 bases clipped from V and 10 bases from J, the junction kept 11 bases outside the gene matches.

V usage is TRBV30 and J usage is TRBJ1-5; possibly TRBD1 for D (5 bases). This CDR3 region has 14 residues. Germline V gene data show CDR1 as GTSNPN and CDR2 as SVGIG (reference sequence). The V and J ends lost 1 base and 0 bases respectively, with 7 bases between them. CDR3: CAWSGTPSNQPQHF. The CDR3 DNA follows: TGTGCCTGGAGTGGGACACCTAGCAATCAGCCCCAGCATTTT. The full variable domain, completed using reference TRBV30 and TRBJ1-5, is SQTIHQWPATLVQPVGSPLSLECTVEGTSNPNLYWYRQAAGRGLQLLFYSVGIGQISSEVPQNLSASRPQDRQFILSSKKLLLSDSGFYLCAWSGTPSNQPQHFGDGTRLSIL.

The chain has TRBV27 and TRBJ2-1; D unresolved. Trimming took off 5 bases at V and 8 bases at J, with 13 bases between the two ends. Germline CDR1 and CDR2: MNHEY and SMNVEV (reference sequence). This CDR3 has 13 amino acids. The CDR3 nucleotides read TGTGCCAGCAGTAAGGGTAATCGGGATGAGCAGTTCTTC. This gives the protein CASSKGNRDEQFF.

This clone came up a few times. V usage is TRBV7-2 and J usage is TRBJ1-5; possible D gene TRBD1, 5 bases. The CDR3 extends over 15 amino acids. The germline V and J ends were trimmed by 4 bases and 4 bases, with 14 bases remaining between them. Germline CDR1 SGHTA, CDR2 FQGNSA. The chain's CDR3 is CASSSTGGWNQPQHF. CDR3 sequence (DNA): TGTGCCAGCAGCTCCACGGGGGGATGGAATCAGCCCCAGCATTTT.

This chain's CDR3 is CATHSWGYGYTF. CDR3 bases: TGTGCCACCCATTCGTGGGGGTATGGCTACACCTTC. V gene TRBV28 combines with J gene TRBJ1-2, with TRBD1 as a possible D gene (5 bases). Between the trimmed V and J ends, which lost 10 bases and 5 bases, there was a span of 14 bases. The CDR3 covers 12 residues. Germline-derived CDR1 and CDR2 are MDHEN and SYDVKM.

The chain carries TRBV9 and TRBJ1-4, with D possibly matching TRBD1 (6 bases). V shed 2 bases and J shed 8 bases, with 13 bases lying between them. The CDR3 spans 14 residues. Germline CDR1 reads SGDLS; CDR2 reads YYNGEE. CDR3 loop: CASSVQGRDEKLFF. CDR3 nucleotides: TGTGCCAGCAGCGTTCAGGGGAGGGACGAAAAACTGTTTTTT.

The chain links TRBV6-5 to TRBJ2-5; 9 bases are shared with TRBD2. This CDR3 is built from 14 residues. V dropped 4 bases and J dropped 10; count of bases not matched to a gene: 10. CDR1 and CDR2 (germline): MNHEY, SVGAGI. The CDR3 nucleotides read TGTGCCAGCAGTTCGCTAGCGCGGGGGGGGGACCAGTACTTC. Residues: CASSSLARGGDQYF.

This chain links TRBV28 with TRBJ2-7, with D possibly TRBD2 on 7 matching bases. The V end lost 2 bases, the J end lost 0 bases, and 14 bases lay between the germline ends. CDR1 is MDHEN and CDR2 is SYDVKM in the germline V gene. The CDR3 has 16 amino acids. CDR3 loop: CASSLAGASSSYEQYF. Here the CDR3 DNA reads TGTGCCAGCAGTTTAGCGGGGGCCTCTAGCTCCTACGAGCAGTACTTC.

This chain connects TRBV11-2 to TRBJ2-7, with 8 nucleotides matching TRBD1. The CDR3 is made up of 14 amino acids. Germline assignment: CDR1 SGHAT and CDR2 FQNNGV. V shed 5 bases and J 3 bases; nucleotides not matched to a gene: 6. The CDR3 loop reads CASSLGQGIYEQYF. CDR3 bases: TGTGCCAGCAGCCTCGGACAGGGAATCTACGAGCAGTACTTC.

Comment on this clone: The sample holds other DNA sequences that translate to the same CDR3. V is TRBV7-3 and J is TRBJ2-5, with TRBD2 as a possible D gene (6 bases). There are 13 residues in the CDR3. V lost 2 bases, J lost 5 bases, and 9 bases lay in between. CDR1 SGHTA and CDR2 FQGTGA come from the germline V gene. The CDR3 sequence: CASSLGGLETQYF. The CDR3 DNA follows: TGTGCCAGCAGCTTAGGGGGGTTGGAGACCCAGTACTTC.

The chain is built from TRBV7-2 and TRBJ2-3, with 7 bases that match TRBD1. Germline-derived CDR1 and CDR2 are SGHTA and FQGNSA. V shed 5 bases, J shed 5 bases, and the junction held 4 bases outside the gene matches. CDR3 length: 13 residues. The CDR3 DNA reads TGTGCCAGCAGCCCGACAGGGAAAGATACGCAGTATTTT. As protein: CASSPTGKDTQYF.

The rearrangement uses TRBV6-6 and TRBJ2-1; 9 bases fit TRBD1. Germline values: CDR1 MNHNY, CDR2 SVGAGI (reference sequence). This CDR3 has 16 residues. Trimming took 2 bases from V and 6 from J; bases not matched to a gene: 8. CDR3 DNA sequence: TGTGCCAGCAGTTACCCTCGACAGGGGGGGGGCAATGAGCAGTTCTTC. It is translated as CASSYPRQGGGNEQFF.

V is TRBV7-9 and J is TRBJ2-1, with unresolved D. V lost 1 base to trimming and J lost 4 bases, with 8 bases between them. The CDR3 spans 14 residues. CDR1 SEHNR and CDR2 FQNEAQ come from the germline V gene (reference sequence). The CDR3 DNA reads TGTGCCAGCAGCTTAGATGTGGCTTACAATGAGCAGTTCTTC. As protein: CASSLDVAYNEQFF. Supplemented by reference TRBV7-9 and TRBJ2-1, the full variable domain reads DTGVSQNPRHKITKRGQNVTFRCDPISEHNRLYWYRQTLGQGPEFLTYFQNEAQLEKSRLLSDRFSAERPKGSFSTLEIQRTEQGDSAMYLCASSLDVAYNEQFFGPGTRLTVL.

In this sample, this clone turned up once. This sequence joins TRBV28 and TRBJ1-2; TRBD1 is a possible D gene (5 bases). Between the trimmed V and J ends, which lost 6 bases and 8 bases, there was a span of 19 bases. This CDR3 spans 14 amino acids. Germline lookup yields CDR1 MDHEN and CDR2 SYDVKM. For the CDR3, the DNA is TGTGCCAGCAGCCTTAAGATTTTATGGGGCGGCTACACCTTC. It is translated as CASSLKILWGGYTF.

The J gene is TRBJ2-7, the V gene TRBV14, with D possibly TRBD2 on 5 matching bases. Trimming removed 0 bases from V and 3 bases from J, with 15 bases in between. The CDR3 consists of 16 residues. Germline V gives CDR1 SGHDN, CDR2 FVKESK. The CDR3 reads CASSQDRRQSYYEQYF. CDR3 nucleotide sequence: TGTGCCAGCAGCCAAGATAGGAGGCAGTCCTACTACGAGCAGTACTTC.

The chain is built from TRBV7-2 and TRBJ2-1; D is undetermined. Germline CDR1 is SGHTA and CDR2 is FQGNSA. CDR3 length equals 14 residues. Trimming pared 4 bases from V and 10 bases from J, leaving 17 bases between. CDR3 in amino acids: CASSSIPTRSEQFF. CDR3 nucleotide sequence: TGTGCCAGCAGCTCAATTCCGACCCGGAGCGAGCAGTTCTTC.

The J gene is TRBJ2-5, the V gene TRBV14, with TRBD2 matching over 12 bases. Germline V lookup: CDR1 SGHDN, CDR2 FVKESK. CDR3 length equals 17 residues. Losses at the gene ends were 4 bases for V and 2 bases for J; bases not matched to a gene: 8. The CDR3 region is CASSPGLAGPRQETQYF. CDR3 DNA: TGTGCCAGCAGCCCCGGACTAGCGGGGCCCAGACAAGAGACCCAGTACTTC. The variable domain in full, completed from reference TRBV14 and TRBJ2-5, reads EAGVTQFPSHSVIEKGQTVTLRCDPISGHDNLYWYRRVMGKEIKFLLHFVKESKQDESGMPNNRFLAERTGGTYSTLKVQPAELEDSGVYFCASSPGLAGPRQETQYFGPGTRLLVL.

With regard to this clone: Distinct nucleotide sequences in the sample also encode this CDR3. The genes are TRBV15 and TRBJ2-2; D is undetermined. V lost 1 base and J lost 1, with 4 bases in between. Germline assignment: CDR1 LNHNV and CDR2 YYDKDF (reference sequence). The CDR3 totals 14 residues. The CDR3 DNA sequence: TGTGCCACCAGCAGAGGACAGAACACCGGGGAGCTGTTTTTT. It specifies CATSRGQNTGELFF.